These 4 T cell receptor beta chains were sequenced from one sample in a study of PD-1 blockade in classical Hodgkin lymphoma. Data came from immunoSEQ multiplex PCR; TCRdb stores just in-frame clones and leaves some out. The sample lists roughly 16,000 clones, 80% to 85% occurring once. Every single patient, without exception, relapsed after autologous stem cell transplantation, and brentuximab vedotin exposure varied. Here the sequenced sample was peripheral blood mononuclear cells (PBMCs), taken before the second cycle of nivolumab. The receptors shown here come from a human donor with classical Hodgkin lymphoma.

V usage is TRBV15 and J usage is TRBJ1-4; D may be TRBD1 (5 bases). The germline V and J ends were trimmed by 5 bases and 0 bases, with 7 bases remaining between them. Germline V gives CDR1 LNHNV, CDR2 YYDKDF (reference sequence). The CDR3 length is 14 residues. The CDR3: CATSQGSTNEKLFF. The CDR3 DNA reads TGTGCCACCAGCCAGGGCTCAACTAATGAAAAACTGTTTTTT.

This clone was counted a single time. This sequence joins TRBV6-1 and TRBJ1-5; D is unresolved. Trimming left V 8 bases short and J 11 bases short, with 22 bases between. The length of the CDR3 is 14 residues. CDR1 MNHNS and CDR2 SASEGT come from the germline V gene. The DNA of the CDR3 is TGTGCCAGCCAAGTACCGGGCGGGGTAACGGCCCAGCATTTT. Translation gives CASQVPGGVTAQHF.

The chain has TRBV11-3 and TRBJ2-3, with D perhaps TRBD2 (6 bases). This CDR3 has 16 amino acids. Germline V CDR1 and CDR2: SGHNT, YENEEA. V lost 1 base and J 4 bases, leaving 15 bases between the germline ends. CDR3 sequence: CASSLVAGPGPDTQYF. Here the CDR3 DNA reads TGTGCCAGCAGCTTAGTGGCGGGACCAGGCCCAGATACGCAGTATTTT.

This sequence joins TRBV29-1 and TRBJ2-1; 11 positions match TRBD2. In germline, CDR1 is SQVTM, CDR2 ANQGSEA. J was trimmed by 5 bases and V by 7 bases; bases with no gene match: 7. The CDR3 runs 14 residues. The CDR3 region has the DNA TGCAGCGGCACGACTAGCGGGGCAAACAATGAGCAGTTCTTC. It encodes CSGTTSGANNEQFF.